This T cell receptor beta chain was obtained from a study of T-cell memory formation after mild COVID-19. The wider study: In these data, TCR clusters were largely donor specific. Notes on the study in general: Chiefly within CM and EM were the contracting CD4+ clones; CD8+ ones were within EMRA. Certain responding clones were present in pre-infection memory, suggesting participation of cross-reactive memory.

The length of the CDR3 is 15 residues. V was clipped by 3 bases and J by 6 bases; unmatched bases: 5. CDR1 and CDR2 from the germline V gene are SGHRS and YFSETQ. The table lists this clonotype with a few counts. Its antigen is currently unknown. UMIs and sample barcodes were carried by the TCR alpha and TCR beta cDNA libraries that 5'RACE produced using constant-segment primers. TCRdb ran MiXCR on the 5' RACE reads and lists one entry per CDR3 protein. The table lists around 200,000 distinct CDR3 sequences, roughly 16% of them singletons. The chain links TRBV5-1 to TRBJ2-7; 14 positions agree with TRBD2. The receptor comes from an adult woman who had mild COVID-19 (a few samples of this study predate the infection). Cell type and time point are not known. What was sequenced was PBMCs or a T cell subset sorted from them (not recorded which). CDR3 nucleotides: TGCGCCAGCAGCTCGACTAGCGGGAGGGCCGGCGAGCAGTACTTC. As protein: CASSSTSGRAGEQYF.